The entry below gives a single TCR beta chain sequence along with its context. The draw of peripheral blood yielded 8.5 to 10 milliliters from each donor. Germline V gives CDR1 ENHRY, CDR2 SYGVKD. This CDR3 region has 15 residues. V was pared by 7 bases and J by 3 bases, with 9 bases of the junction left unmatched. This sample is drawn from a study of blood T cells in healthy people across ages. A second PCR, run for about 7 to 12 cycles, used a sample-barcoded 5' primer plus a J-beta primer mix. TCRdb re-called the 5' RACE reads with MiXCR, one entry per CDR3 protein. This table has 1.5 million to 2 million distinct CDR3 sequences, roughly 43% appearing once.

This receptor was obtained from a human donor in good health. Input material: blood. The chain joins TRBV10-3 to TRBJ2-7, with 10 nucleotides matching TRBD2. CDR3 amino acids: CAIKNMLAGDYEQYF. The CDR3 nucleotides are TGTGCCATCAAGAATATGCTAGCGGGAGACTACGAGCAGTACTTC.